Below, one T cell receptor (beta chain) is given with its context. V lost 5 bases to trimming and J lost 5 bases; unmatched junction nucleotides: 5. Germline V gene sequence: CDR1 SGHRS, CDR2 YFSETQ. CDR3 size: 14 residues. This sample was taken from a study of blood T cell repertoires in COVID-19. The overall study: Researchers got acute and convalescent COVID-19 samples from the United States, Italy and Spain. The cDNA or gDNA used as material had been derived from T cells, B-cell-depleted T cells, or PBMCs.

Authors' analysis steps: Researchers report that nucleated cell counts were estimated from reference gene primer amplification. Using immunoSEQ multiplex PCR, the repertoire was profiled, and TCRdb retains in-frame clones only, with some absent. Clonal size and the V and J genes are those of that table, whereas D and trimming came from the DNA. Of approximately 190,000 clones listed, over 80% are singletons. Sequenced: peripheral blood. The TCR originated in a woman aged 40-49 years with acute or convalescent COVID-19. This sequence joins TRBV5-1 and TRBJ2-1; 9 nucleotides align to TRBD2. Written as DNA, the CDR3 is TGCGCCAGCAGACGACTAGCGGACAACAATGAGCAGTTCTTC. It codes for CASRRLADNNEQFF.